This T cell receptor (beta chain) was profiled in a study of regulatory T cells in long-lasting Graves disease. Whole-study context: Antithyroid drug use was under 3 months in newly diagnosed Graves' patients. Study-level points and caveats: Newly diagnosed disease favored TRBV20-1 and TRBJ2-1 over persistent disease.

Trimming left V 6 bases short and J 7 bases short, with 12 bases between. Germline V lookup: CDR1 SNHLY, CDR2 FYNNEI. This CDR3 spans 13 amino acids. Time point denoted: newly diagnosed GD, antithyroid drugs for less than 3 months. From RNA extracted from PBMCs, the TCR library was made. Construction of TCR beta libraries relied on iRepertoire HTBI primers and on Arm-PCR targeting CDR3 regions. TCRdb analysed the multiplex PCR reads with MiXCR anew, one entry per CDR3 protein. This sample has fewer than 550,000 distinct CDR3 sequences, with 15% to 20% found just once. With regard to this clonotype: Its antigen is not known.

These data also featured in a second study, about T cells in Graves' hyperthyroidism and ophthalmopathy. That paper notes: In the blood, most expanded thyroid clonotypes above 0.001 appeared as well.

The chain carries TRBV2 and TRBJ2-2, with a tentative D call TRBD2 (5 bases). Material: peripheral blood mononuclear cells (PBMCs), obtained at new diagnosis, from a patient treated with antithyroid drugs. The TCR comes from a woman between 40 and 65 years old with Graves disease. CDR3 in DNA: TGTGCCAGCAGAGCCACCGGGAACGGGGAGCTGTTTTTT. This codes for CASRATGNGELFF.